One sample yielded the 6 T cell receptor beta chains listed below, sequenced in a study of blood T cells in healthy people across ages. A second PCR of about 7 to 12 cycles used a sample-barcoded 5' primer and a J-beta primer mix. TCRdb ran MiXCR on the 5' RACE reads and lists one entry per CDR3 protein. Seen here are about 570,000 distinct CDR3 sequences, 25% to 30% observed once, and the top ten hold roughly 20%. The sample taken for sequencing was blood. These receptors were obtained from a woman aged 70-85 years in good health.

The chain joins TRBV4-3 to TRBJ2-7; 9 bases map to TRBD1. V lost 0 bases to trimming and J lost 3 bases; unmatched junction nucleotides: 6. The V gene's germline CDR1 is LGHNA and CDR2 YSLEER. CDR3 size: 16 residues. The CDR3 spells CASSQEVTGGNYEQYF. The CDR3 region has the DNA TGCGCCAGCAGCCAAGAAGTGACAGGGGGTAACTACGAGCAGTACTTC.

The J gene is TRBJ2-1, the V gene TRBV24-1; 12 bases are a match to TRBD2. Germline CDR1 is KGHDR and CDR2 is SFDVKD. Trimming took 2 bases from V and 5 from J; bases not matched to a gene: 0. CDR3 length: 15 amino acids. CDR3 DNA sequence: TGTGCCACCAGTGATTGGACTAGCGGGGACAATGAGCAGTTCTTC. This encodes CATSDWTSGDNEQFF.

The table lists this clonotype with a few counts. The V gene is TRBV25-1, the J gene TRBJ2-5, with unresolved D. This CDR3 has 13 residues. V dropped 1 base and J dropped 7 bases, with 10 bases sitting between them. CDR1 is MGHDK and CDR2 is SYGVNS in the germline V gene. In DNA form, the CDR3 reads TGTGCCAGCAGTGAATTGGACCGATGGACCCAGTACTTC. Translation: CASSELDRWTQYF. Using reference TRBV25-1 and TRBJ2-5 for the parts outside the CDR3, the full variable domain is EADIYQTPRYLVIGTGKKITLECSQTMGHDKMYWYQQDPGMELHLIHYSYGVNSTEKGDLSSESTVSRIRTEHFPLTLESARPSHTSQYLCASSELDRWTQYFGPGTRLLVL.

This clonotype was counted only a few times. V is TRBV7-2 and J is TRBJ2-5, with D perhaps TRBD1 or TRBD2 (5 bases each). The CDR3 sequence is 13 residues long. V was cut by 3 bases and J by 1 base, with 6 bases left in between. Germline V lookup: CDR1 SGHTA, CDR2 FQGNSA. In nucleotides, the CDR3 is TGTGCCAGCAGCTTTGGGACCCAAGAGACCCAGTACTTC. As protein: CASSFGTQETQYF.

This clonotype was counted only a few times. The chain recombines TRBV6-6 with TRBJ2-1; the match to TRBD2 covers 12 bases. The junction had 6 bases not matched to a gene; V was cut back by 5 bases and J by 4 bases. Germline V lookup: CDR1 MNHNY, CDR2 SVGAGI (reference sequence). The CDR3 extends over 16 amino acids. The CDR3 reads CASSTPSGGAYNEQFF. The CDR3 bases are TGTGCCAGCAGTACGCCTAGCGGGGGGGCGTACAATGAGCAGTTCTTC.

This clonotype came up a few times. The chain is built from TRBV7-9 and TRBJ2-5; TRBD1 might be the D (6 bases). V was pared by 5 bases and J by 4 bases, with 14 bases between. There are 14 residues in the CDR3. Germline CDR1 reads SEHNR; CDR2 reads FQNEAQ (reference sequence). CDR3 residues: CASSPRGNGETQYF. CDR3 nucleotide sequence: TGTGCCAGCAGCCCTAGGGGGAATGGAGAGACCCAGTACTTC.